This paragraph reports one TCR beta chain. These data belong to a study of blood T cell repertoires in COVID-19. Study details: COVID-19 samples from acute and convalescent phases originated in the United States, Italy and Spain. T cells, B-cell-depleted T cells, or PBMCs supplied cDNA or gDNA.

Study processing details: Estimation of nucleated cell counts was performed using reference gene primer amplification. Profiled with immunoSEQ multiplex PCR; TCRdb holds only in-frame clones, not every one. V, J and clone size derive from that table, while D and trimming were established from the DNA sequence. The table shows approximately 230,000 clones, with around 88% occurring only once. CDR1 SGHNT and CDR2 YENEEA come from the germline V gene. The trim removed 0 bases at V and 2 bases at J, leaving 0 bases unmatched. The length of the CDR3 is 15 residues. The V call is TRBV11-3, the J call TRBJ2-1, with 8 bases aligning to TRBD2. The TCR sequence derives from an older man with acute or convalescent COVID-19. The sequencing sample was made of peripheral blood. The CDR3, as DNA: TGTGCCAGCAGCTTAGAAGCGGGGGCCTACAATGAGCAGTTCTTC. Translated, it gives CASSLEAGAYNEQFF.